The entry below describes one TCR beta chain. Its specificity is not known. This specimen belongs to a study of cytotoxic CD8 clonotypes in ibrutinib-treated CLL. Turning to the study itself: Across the patients, some ten were relapsed/refractory, roughly 15 treatment-naive and 17 to 18 IGHV unmutated. Points from the study as a whole: Clonality increased at ibrutinib response, then returned toward baseline at progression. Private clonotypes, not public ones, expanded at ibrutinib response.

Here immunoSEQ multiplex PCR was the method, and the copy in TCRdb shows in-frame clones only, minus some. Counted here are tens of thousands of clones, just over 85% occurring once; the ten biggest clones make up roughly 5.4%. V shed 5 bases, J shed 10 bases, and the junction held 15 bases outside the gene matches. The CDR3 is 16 amino acids. CDR1 and CDR2 (germline): SGHVS, FNYEAQ. With cryopreserved PBMCs as the source, roughly 2 micrograms of genomic DNA went to TCR beta libraries. The sample in question was PBMCs, obtained before ibrutinib treatment. This TCR was recovered from a human donor with chronic lymphocytic leukemia. The chain couples TRBV7-6 to TRBJ2-1; 9 nucleotides agree with TRBD2. CDR3 in DNA: TGTGCCAGCAGCCTACGACTCGTAGCGGGAGCTAGAGAGCAGTTCTTC. The encoded protein is CASSLRLVAGAREQFF.